What follows are 10 T cell receptor beta chains derived from one specimen sequenced in a study of CD8+ T cells in alopecia areata. The treatment here: oral pan-JAK inhibitor, 5-10 mg twice daily. Sequencing templates came from extracted RNA that was reverse transcribed into cDNA. Only in-frame clones appear in the TCRdb table, and some are missing; sequencing was by immunoSEQ multiplex PCR. The sample yields 90,000 to 120,000 clones, around 84% seen once. The source was CD8+ T cells sorted from blood, collected at week 24, from a patient treated with tofacitinib. Receptors were obtained from a human donor with alopecia areata.

The CDR3 sequence is CASSTTGGAHTYEQYF. CDR3 DNA: TGTGCCAGCAGCACCACCGGGGGGGCGCATACCTACGAGCAGTACTTC. The chain employs TRBV7-9 and TRBJ2-7; the match to TRBD2 covers 8 bases. V dropped 5 bases and J dropped 2; count of bases not matched to a gene: 11. The CDR3 has 16 amino acids. Germline V CDR1 and CDR2: SEHNR, FQNEAQ (reference sequence).

The gene calls are TRBV5-8 and TRBJ2-7, with a tentative D call TRBD1 (7 bases). CDR1 is SGHTS, CDR2 YDEGEE, per germline. Trimming removed 9 bases from V and 1 base from J, with 11 bases in between. The CDR3 has 12 residues. This chain's CDR3 is CANPGGSYEQYF. The CDR3 nucleotides are TGTGCCAACCCAGGGGGGTCCTACGAGCAGTACTTC.

The chain combines TRBV6-1 with TRBJ2-3; unclear D gene. The CDR3 sequence is 12 residues long. Germline V gene sequence: CDR1 MNHNS, CDR2 SASEGT. The germline V and J ends were trimmed by 5 bases and 4 bases, with 7 bases remaining between them. CDR3 nucleotide sequence: TGTGCCAGCAGTCTACCGCCAGATACGCAGTATTTT. Protein sequence: CASSLPPDTQYF.

V and J are TRBV2 and TRBJ2-5; TRBD2 aligns across 9 bases. V trimming: 5 bases; J trimming: 7 bases; junction bases outside the gene matches: 11. Germline V gene sequence: CDR1 SNHLY, CDR2 FYNNEI. The CDR3 sequence is 15 residues long. CDR3 region: CASSPAGGAPGTQYF. The CDR3 DNA sequence: TGTGCCAGCAGTCCAGCGGGGGGCGCCCCCGGGACCCAGTACTTC.

The chain couples TRBV7-2 to TRBJ2-7, with TRBD2 identical over 7 bases. Germline CDR1 reads SGHTA; CDR2 reads FQGNSA. The CDR3 length is 14 residues. Losses at the gene ends were 3 bases for V and 2 bases for J; bases not matched to a gene: 4. The CDR3 reads CASSFPGTTYEQYF. The CDR3, as DNA: TGTGCCAGCAGCTTCCCCGGGACTACCTACGAGCAGTACTTC.

The V and J genes are TRBV9 and TRBJ2-3; D unresolved. The length of the CDR3 is 13 residues. CDR1 and CDR2 from the germline V gene are SGDLS and YYNGEE. V lost 4 bases and J 4 bases, leaving 10 bases between the germline ends. CDR3 nucleotide sequence: TGTGCCAGCAGCCCACTTAGGGCAGATACGCAGTATTTT. It is translated as CASSPLRADTQYF.

The genes are TRBV11-3 and TRBJ2-4; possibly TRBD1 or TRBD2 for D (5 bases each). This CDR3 is built from 15 residues. Trimming removed 1 base from V and 3 bases from J, with 10 bases in between. From germline, CDR1 is SGHNT and CDR2 YENEEA. CDR3 nucleotides: TGTGCCAGCAGCTTAGTGAGGGGTGGCAAAAACATTCAGTACTTC. This encodes CASSLVRGGKNIQYF.

This clone was seen a handful of times. The identical CDR3 is also encoded by other nucleotide sequences in the sample. J is TRBJ2-7 and V is TRBV4-2; 10 bases map to TRBD2. The junction had 6 bases not matched to a gene; V was cut back by 0 bases and J by 1 base. There are 17 residues in the CDR3. Germline V lookup: CDR1 LGHNA, CDR2 YNFKEQ. The CDR3 region has the DNA TGTGCCAGCAGCCAAGAGTCTAGCGGGGGCCCTTCCTACGAGCAGTACTTC. This codes for CASSQESSGGPSYEQYF.

The chain employs TRBV4-1 and TRBJ1-4; 12 bases are a match to TRBD1. The junction had 8 bases not matched to a gene; V was cut back by 2 bases and J by 7 bases. The CDR3 spans 17 residues. Per germline, CDR1 MGHRA and CDR2 YSYEKL. The CDR3 sequence is CASSQMGQGATGEKLFF. The CDR3 DNA is TGCGCCAGCAGCCAAATGGGACAGGGGGCGACGGGTGAAAAACTGTTTTTT.

The chain is built from TRBV29-1 and TRBJ2-3; 9 bases are shared with TRBD1. CDR3 length: 12 residues. Germline CDR1 is SQVTM and CDR2 is ANQGSEA. Unmatched junction bases numbered 5, after V lost 7 bases and J lost 6 bases. CDR3 region: CSAGDREDTQYF. The CDR3 DNA is TGCAGCGCCGGGGACAGGGAGGATACGCAGTATTTT.